Reported below is one T cell receptor beta chain. Its antigen is unknown. The sample is drawn from a study of T cell repertoires in cytomegalovirus infection. Whole-study results and caveats: The ex vivo response was dominated by HLA-C-restricted CMV-specific TCR beta clonotypes.

MiXCR, run by TCRdb on the reads, gives a single entry per CDR3 protein. The data contain around 530,000 distinct CDR3 sequences, more than 25% of them singletons. The CDR3 is 15 amino acids. CDR1 is MDHEN and CDR2 is SYDVKM in the germline V gene. V lost 3 bases to trimming and J lost 8 bases; unmatched junction nucleotides: 6. This TCR was sampled from a human donor in good health (CMV status not recorded). Some clones in this sample may be carry-over from other donors' samples. The chain carries TRBV28 and TRBJ1-4; TRBD1 agrees at 10 bases. The specimen was PBMCs. CDR3 sequence reads: CASSFLGTGVEKLFF. CDR3 sequence (DNA): TGTGCCAGCAGTTTTCTAGGGACAGGGGTCGAAAAACTGTTTTTT.